A single sample gave rise to the 25 T cell receptor beta chains below, sequenced in a study of blood T cells in healthy people across ages. Next came a second PCR, run for about 7 to 12 cycles, which used a sample-barcoded 5' primer along with a J-beta primer mix. TCRdb used MiXCR to reprocess the 5' RACE reads, holding one entry per CDR3 protein. The sample includes about 1.8 million distinct CDR3 sequences, about 50% of them seen just once. The sequencing input was blood. These receptors all come from a woman between 40 and 55 years old in good health.

The genes are TRBV5-6 and TRBJ2-1; TRBD2 matches at 8 bases. Germline V CDR1 and CDR2: SGHDT, YYEEEE. The V segment lost 1 base and the J segment 13 bases; nucleotides outside the gene matches: 13. The CDR3 contains 15 residues. CDR3 residues: CASSLKRGWSETQFF. The CDR3 region has the DNA TGTGCCAGCAGCTTGAAGCGGGGGTGGTCAGAGACCCAGTTCTTC.

This clonotype came up a few times. V and J are TRBV6-6 and TRBJ2-5; 7 nucleotides agree with TRBD1. CDR1 is MNHNY and CDR2 is SVGAGI in the germline V gene (reference sequence). The CDR3 spans 14 residues. V lost 6 bases, J lost 5 bases, and 9 bases stayed unmatched. The CDR3 region is CASSGTAGGETQYF. CDR3 nucleotides: TGTGCCAGCAGCGGGACAGCCGGCGGGGAGACCCAGTACTTC.

This chain's CDR3 is CSALGGAKNIQYF. As DNA, the CDR3 is TGCAGTGCCCTGGGGGGAGCCAAAAACATTCAGTACTTC. The chain couples TRBV20-1 to TRBJ2-4, with D possibly being TRBD2 (6 bases). The CDR3 is 13 residues long. Trimming pared 6 bases from V and 0 bases from J, leaving 9 bases between. CDR1 and CDR2 from the germline V gene are DFQATT and SNEGSKA (reference sequence).

V and J are TRBV6-5 and TRBJ2-7; no clear D gene. The CDR3 has 14 amino acids. V was shortened by 2 bases and J by 2 bases, with 10 bases between the two germline ends. CDR1 MNHEY and CDR2 SVGAGI come from the germline V gene. CDR3 in amino acids: CASSYIAGAYEQYF. The CDR3 DNA follows: TGTGCCAGCAGTTACATCGCAGGAGCCTACGAGCAGTACTTC.

The rearrangement uses TRBV7-2 and TRBJ1-4, with 10 bases that match TRBD1. This CDR3 region has 16 residues. V was pared by 6 bases and J by 1 base, with 5 bases of the junction left unmatched. CDR1 is SGHTA and CDR2 is FQGNSA in the germline V gene. The CDR3 reads CASRPDRGLTNEKLFF. In nucleotides, the CDR3 is TGTGCCAGCAGACCCGACAGGGGGCTAACTAATGAAAAACTGTTTTTT.

The chain carries TRBV6-1 and TRBJ2-3, with D possibly being TRBD1 or TRBD2 (5 bases each). The germline V gene encodes CDR1 MNHNS and CDR2 SASEGT. CDR3 length equals 14 residues. The V gene lost 3 bases and the J gene lost 2 bases, with 9 bases spanning the gap. The CDR3 region has the DNA TGTGCCAGCAGTGAGCCAGGGACCACAGATACGCAGTATTTT. Encoded protein: CASSEPGTTDTQYF.

The chain links TRBV9 to TRBJ2-3; weak D call: TRBD2 (5 bases). Germline CDR1 is SGDLS and CDR2 is YYNGEE. The V end was cut by 0 bases, the J end by 6 bases, with 14 bases between. The CDR3 consists of 15 residues. The CDR3, as DNA: TGTGCCAGCAGCGTAGAAGGGAGTCGGGTCGATACGCAGTATTTT. This gives the protein CASSVEGSRVDTQYF.

The rearrangement joins TRBV7-2 to TRBJ2-3, with a weak D call TRBD2 (5 bases). V was cut by 5 bases and J by 3 bases, with 15 bases left in between. The CDR3 has 15 residues. The germline gives CDR1 SGHTA, CDR2 FQGNSA. The CDR3 reads CASSQAGIRTDTQYF. The CDR3 nucleotides read TGTGCCAGCAGCCAAGCCGGGATTAGGACAGATACGCAGTATTTT.

The sample holds one count of this clonotype. This sequence joins TRBV7-6 and TRBJ2-5; D gene ambiguous. Judging by the DNA end, TRBJ2-7 fits better; the J call may be wrong. This CDR3 is built from 14 residues. The V gene's germline CDR1 is SGHVS and CDR2 FNYEAQ. The CDR3 DNA reads as TGTGCCAGCAGCTTAGCAGCCCACTCCTACGAGCAGTACTTC. This translates into CASSLAAHSYEQYF.

The chain has TRBV12-3 or TRBV12-4 and TRBJ1-5, with D unresolved. Trimming took 7 bases from V and 0 from J, leaving 13 bases between them. The CDR3 contains 15 residues. The CDR3 is CASKKGAISNQPQHF. CDR3 sequence (DNA): TGTGCCAGCAAAAAAGGAGCGATTAGCAATCAGCCCCAGCATTTT.

Only a few counts were recorded for this clonotype. This chain joins TRBV15 and TRBJ2-5, with D possibly matching TRBD2 (7 bases). Looked up from germline, CDR1 is LNHNV and CDR2 is YYDKDF (reference sequence). V was cut by 4 bases and J by 2 bases, with 14 bases left in between. The CDR3 contains 15 residues. The CDR3 loop is CATSKGGTIQETQYF. For the CDR3, the DNA is TGTGCCACCAGCAAGGGGGGGACTATACAAGAGACCCAGTACTTC.

This clonotype was counted a single time. The chain is built from TRBV7-2 and TRBJ2-2; D uncertain. The CDR3 is 14 amino acids. Germline V gene lookup returns CDR1 SGHTA and CDR2 FQGNSA. Trimming stripped 4 bases from V and 6 bases from J, with 12 bases between. CDR3 loop: CASSSQIVAGELFF. The CDR3 coding sequence is TGTGCCAGCAGCTCCCAAATCGTCGCCGGGGAGCTGTTTTTT.

This clonotype was seen a handful of times. The rearrangement uses TRBV29-1 and TRBJ1-2; D ambiguous. The CDR3 is made up of 9 amino acids. V lost 6 bases and J 7 bases, leaving 6 bases between the germline ends. Germline CDR1 reads SQVTM; CDR2 reads ANQGSEA. CDR3 region: CSVASGYTF. The CDR3 DNA follows: TGCAGCGTGGCATCTGGCTACACCTTC.

The chain has TRBV29-1 and TRBJ2-5; D is possibly TRBD1 or TRBD2 (5 bases each). The germline V and J ends were trimmed by 6 bases and 5 bases, with 13 bases remaining between them. The germline V gene encodes CDR1 SQVTM and CDR2 ANQGSEA. There are 12 residues in the CDR3. The CDR3 protein is CSVARDEETQYF. The CDR3 region has the DNA TGCAGCGTCGCGAGGGACGAGGAGACCCAGTACTTC.

This clonotype occurred a few times. The chain combines TRBV7-2 with TRBJ2-3, with 9 bases aligning to TRBD2. The CDR3 has 15 amino acids. Germline lookup yields CDR1 SGHTA and CDR2 FQGNSA. Trimming took 3 bases from V and 1 from J; bases not matched to a gene: 2. The CDR3 reads CASSFKRGGTDTQYF. The CDR3 bases are TGTGCCAGCAGCTTCAAGCGGGGGGGCACAGATACGCAGTATTTT.

This clonotype has a handful of counts. V is TRBV6-2 or TRBV6-3 and J is TRBJ2-7; unclear D gene. V shed 5 bases and J shed 5 bases, with 10 bases lying between them. In germline, CDR1 is MNHEY, CDR2 SVGEGT. This CDR3 region has 12 residues. The CDR3 DNA reads TGTGCCAGCAGTGTCTTACGTCACGAGCAGTACTTC. Protein sequence: CASSVLRHEQYF.

There are a few counts of this clonotype. This chain connects TRBV29-1 to TRBJ2-1; possibly TRBD1 or TRBD2 for D (7 bases each). The germline V and J ends were trimmed by 6 bases and 7 bases, with 22 bases remaining between them. Germline-derived CDR1 and CDR2 are SQVTM and ANQGSEA. This CDR3 region has 15 residues. CDR3 sequence (DNA): TGCAGCGTCGCCCCATGGGAGGGGGCCCGGAATGAGCAGTTCTTC. It is translated as CSVAPWEGARNEQFF.

This chain links TRBV7-9 with TRBJ2-5; TRBD1 might be the D (6 bases). The CDR3 totals 13 residues. Trimming stripped 7 bases from V and 11 bases from J, with 20 bases between. Germline V gene data show CDR1 as SEHNR and CDR2 as FQNEAQ (reference sequence). CDR3 in amino acids: CASNNPGERGQYF. For the CDR3, the DNA is TGTGCCAGCAACAATCCAGGGGAGAGGGGGCAGTACTTC.

This clonotype was counted at least ten times. The chain carries TRBV7-2 and TRBJ2-3, with 8 bases fitting TRBD1. J lost 5 bases, V lost 5 bases, and 6 bases had no gene match. This CDR3 is built from 14 residues. Germline loops: CDR1 SGHTA, CDR2 FQGNSA. The CDR3 DNA reads as TGTGCCAGCAGCCGCCAGGGGGCGGGAGATACGCAGTATTTT. Translated, it gives CASSRQGAGDTQYF.

In DNA form, the CDR3 reads TGTGCCAGCAGCGCTACAGGGGGCATTCAGCCCCAGCATTTT. Its translation: CASSATGGIQPQHF. The chain is built from TRBV9 and TRBJ1-5; TRBD1 agrees at 9 bases. V shed 3 bases, J shed 6 bases, and the junction held 4 bases outside the gene matches. This CDR3 has 14 amino acids. The germline CDR1 and CDR2 sequences are SGDLS and YYNGEE.

This chain joins TRBV20-1 and TRBJ2-7, with 10 bases that match TRBD1. V dropped 5 bases and J dropped 5; count of bases not matched to a gene: 15. The germline V gene encodes CDR1 DFQATT and CDR2 SNEGSKA (reference sequence). The CDR3 loop spans 16 amino acids. The CDR3 region has the DNA TGCAGTGCTTCGGGACAGGGGCGTTCCTTGGGCGACGAGCAGTACTTC. The encoded protein is CSASGQGRSLGDEQYF.

This chain connects TRBV5-1 to TRBJ2-1; no definite D call. Looked up from germline, CDR1 is SGHRS and CDR2 is YFSETQ. The CDR3 totals 14 residues. V lost 1 base and J 6 bases, leaving 11 bases between the germline ends. The DNA of the CDR3 is TGCGCCAGCAGCTTGAAACATCCCGGCAATGAGCAGTTCTTC. Amino acids: CASSLKHPGNEQFF.

This clonotype was detected ten times or more. The V gene is TRBV7-2, the J gene TRBJ2-5, with 7 bases identical to TRBD2. V lost 5 bases, J lost 1 base, and 10 bases stayed unmatched. Germline V lookup: CDR1 SGHTA, CDR2 FQGNSA. The CDR3 extends over 16 amino acids. The CDR3 region has the DNA TGTGCCAGCAGCGCACTGCGCGGGGGACTCCAAGAGACCCAGTACTTC. It translates to CASSALRGGLQETQYF.

This clonotype was detected only a few times. The gene calls are TRBV10-3 and TRBJ1-6; D gene uncertain. This CDR3 is built from 13 residues. The ends were cut back, 2 bases at V and 4 bases at J, with 3 bases in the middle. Per germline, CDR1 ENHRY and CDR2 SYGVKD. CDR3 amino acids: CAISEVYNSPLHF. CDR3 bases: TGTGCCATCAGTGAGGTTTATAATTCACCCCTCCACTTT.

The gene calls are TRBV5-6 and TRBJ1-1; D is undetermined. V lost 4 bases and J 4 bases, leaving 11 bases between the germline ends. Germline V gene lookup returns CDR1 SGHDT and CDR2 YYEEEE. There are 13 residues in the CDR3. CDR3 loop: CASSHRAGTEAFF. The CDR3 coding sequence is TGTGCCAGCAGCCACCGGGCGGGCACTGAAGCTTTCTTT.